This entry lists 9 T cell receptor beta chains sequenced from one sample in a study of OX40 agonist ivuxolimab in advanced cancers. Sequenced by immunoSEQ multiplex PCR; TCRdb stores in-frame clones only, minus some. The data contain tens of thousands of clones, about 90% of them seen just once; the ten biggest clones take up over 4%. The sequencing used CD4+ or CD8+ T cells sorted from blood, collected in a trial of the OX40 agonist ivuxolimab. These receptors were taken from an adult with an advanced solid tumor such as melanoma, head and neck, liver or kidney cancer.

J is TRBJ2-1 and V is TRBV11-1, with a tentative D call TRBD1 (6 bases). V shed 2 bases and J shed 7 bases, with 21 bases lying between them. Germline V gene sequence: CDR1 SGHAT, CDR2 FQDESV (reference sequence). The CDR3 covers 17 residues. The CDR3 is CASSLRPGNVGQNEQFF. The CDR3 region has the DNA TGTGCCAGCAGCTTAAGGCCAGGTAATGTGGGACAAAATGAGCAGTTCTTC.

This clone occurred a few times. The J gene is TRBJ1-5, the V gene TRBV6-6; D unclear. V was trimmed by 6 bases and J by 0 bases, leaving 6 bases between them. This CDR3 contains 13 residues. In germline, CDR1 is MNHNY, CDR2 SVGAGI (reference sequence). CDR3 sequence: CASSPSSNQPQHF. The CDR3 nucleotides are TGTGCCAGCAGCCCCAGTAGCAATCAGCCCCAGCATTTT.

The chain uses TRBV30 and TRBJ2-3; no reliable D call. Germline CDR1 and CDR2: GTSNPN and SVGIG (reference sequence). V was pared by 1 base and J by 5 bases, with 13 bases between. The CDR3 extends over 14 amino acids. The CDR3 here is CAWSDGLLLDTQYF. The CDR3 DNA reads TGTGCCTGGAGTGACGGGCTGCTCCTAGATACGCAGTATTTT.

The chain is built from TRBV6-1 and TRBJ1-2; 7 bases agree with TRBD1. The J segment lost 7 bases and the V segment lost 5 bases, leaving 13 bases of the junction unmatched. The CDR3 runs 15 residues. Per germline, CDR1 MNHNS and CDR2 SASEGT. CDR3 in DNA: TGTGCCAGCAGTAAACTGGACAGGCAGGAGGGTGGCTACACCTTC. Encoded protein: CASSKLDRQEGGYTF.

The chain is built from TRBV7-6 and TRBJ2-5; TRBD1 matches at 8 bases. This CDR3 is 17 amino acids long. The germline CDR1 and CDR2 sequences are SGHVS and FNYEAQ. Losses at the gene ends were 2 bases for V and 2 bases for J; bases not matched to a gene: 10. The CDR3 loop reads CASSLNVRQGAQETQYF. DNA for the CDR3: TGTGCCAGCAGCTTAAACGTGAGGCAGGGGGCTCAAGAGACCCAGTACTTC.

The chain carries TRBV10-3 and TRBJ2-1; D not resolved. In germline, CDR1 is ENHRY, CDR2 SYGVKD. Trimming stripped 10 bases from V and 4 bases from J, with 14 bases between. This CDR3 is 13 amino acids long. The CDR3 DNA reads TGTGCCAGCGGTCGTGCGGAATACAATGAGCAGTTCTTC. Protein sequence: CASGRAEYNEQFF.

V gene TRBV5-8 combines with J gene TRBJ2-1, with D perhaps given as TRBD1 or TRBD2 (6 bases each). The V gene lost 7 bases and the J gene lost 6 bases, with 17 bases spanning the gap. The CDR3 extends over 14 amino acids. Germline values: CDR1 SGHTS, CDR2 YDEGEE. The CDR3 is CASGDRGRSNEQFF. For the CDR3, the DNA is TGTGCCAGCGGTGACCGGGGGCGTAGCAATGAGCAGTTCTTC.

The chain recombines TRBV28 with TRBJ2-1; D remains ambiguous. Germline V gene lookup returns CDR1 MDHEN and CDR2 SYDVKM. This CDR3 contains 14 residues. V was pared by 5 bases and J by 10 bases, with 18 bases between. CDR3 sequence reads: CASSPLNQAYEQFF. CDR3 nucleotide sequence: TGTGCCAGCAGTCCGTTAAATCAGGCTTACGAGCAGTTCTTC.

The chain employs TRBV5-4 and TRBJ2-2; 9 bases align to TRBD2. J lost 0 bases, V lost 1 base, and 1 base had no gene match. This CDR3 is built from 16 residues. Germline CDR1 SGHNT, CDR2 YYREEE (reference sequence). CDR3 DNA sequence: TGTGCCAGCAGCTTGATAGCGGGAGCGAACACCGGGGAGCTGTTTTTT. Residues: CASSLIAGANTGELFF.